These T cell receptor beta chains were read from a single sample in a study of human T cells and chemical hapten exposure. Each CDR3 protein is one row after TCRdb ran MiXCR on the 5' RACE reads. The data contain over 95,000 distinct CDR3 sequences, roughly a fifth of them singletons. Receptors were obtained from a human donor in good health. Each CDR3 is given with its conserved first and last residue. A D gene is named only where the DNA matches it firmly. Rows give clone size only sometimes, using once, few, many, or a class for an expanded clone.

TRBJ1-2 . TRBV6-6 few CASSYEAGIFF TGTGCCAGCAGTTACGAGGCAGGGATTTTCTTC
TRBJ2-6 . TRBV28 . CASSLLASSGANVLTF TGTGCCAGCAGTTTACTTGCCTCCTCTGGGGCCAACGTCCTGACTTTC
TRBJ2-7 TRBD2 TRBV27 . CPPGGSSYEQYF TGTCCCCCCGGGGGGTCATCCTACGAGCAGTACTTC
TRBJ1-2 . TRBV28 . CASSLGDFNYGYTF TGTGCCAGCAGTTTAGGAGACTTTAACTATGGCTACACCTTC
TRBJ1-1 TRBD1 TRBV12-3/TRBV12-4 . CASSFRQGTTEAFF TGTGCCAGCAGTTTTCGACAGGGAACCACTGAAGCTTTCTTT
TRBJ2-1 . TRBV7-9 few CASNTDRSNEQFF TGTGCCAGCAATACCGACAGGAGCAATGAGCAGTTCTTC
TRBJ2-7 . TRBV7-2 few CASSLVGQRSYEQYF TGTGCCAGCAGCTTAGTGGGACAACGCTCCTACGAGCAGTACTTC
TRBJ2-2 TRBD2 TRBV3-1 few CASSPIATQGLAGVRITGELFF TGTGCCAGCAGCCCGATCGCGACCCAGGGACTAGCGGGAGTCAGGATCACCGGGGAGCTGTTTTTT
TRBJ1-1 . TRBV15 few CATSRDEKGGTEAFF TGTGCCACCAGCAGAGATGAGAAGGGGGGAACTGAAGCTTTCTTT
TRBJ2-7 . TRBV28 once CASTNQVGYEQYF TGTGCCAGCACCAACCAGGTGGGCTACGAGCAGTACTTC
TRBJ2-3 TRBD2 TRBV28 few CASSREGAFPSDTQYF TGTGCCAGCAGTCGGGAGGGCGCTTTCCCGTCTGATACGCAGTATTTT
TRBJ1-4 . TRBV29-1 . CSVAETNEKLFF TGCAGCGTTGCAGAGACTAATGAAAAACTGTTTTTT
TRBJ2-6 . TRBV29-1 . CSVITRANVLTF TGCAGCGTCATCACGAGGGCCAACGTCCTGACTTTC
TRBJ2-1 TRBD2 TRBV7-9 . CASSSGSGEYNEQFF TGTGCCAGCAGCAGCGGGAGCGGAGAGTACAATGAGCAGTTCTTC
TRBJ2-7 TRBD2 TRBV10-3 . CAISSGTSAHEQYF TGTGCCATCAGTTCCGGGACTAGCGCCCACGAGCAGTACTTC
TRBJ2-1 . TRBV14 few CASSQDLGGEQFF TGTGCCAGCAGCCAGGACCTTGGGGGTGAGCAGTTCTTC
TRBJ2-5 TRBD2 TRBV9 few CASSSSGSVQETQYF TGTGCCAGCAGCTCTAGCGGGAGTGTCCAAGAGACCCAGTACTTC
TRBJ2-7 . TRBV4-1 few CASSHVGSSYEQYF TGCGCCAGCAGCCATGTGGGCAGCTCCTACGAGCAGTACTTC
TRBJ2-5 TRBD2 TRBV14 few CASSLTSGRETQYF TGTGCCAGCAGCCTGACTAGCGGGAGAGAGACCCAGTACTTC
TRBJ2-3 . TRBV11-2 few CASSPLGSSTDTQYF TGTGCCAGCAGCCCCCTGGGGTCTAGCACAGATACGCAGTATTTT
TRBJ1-1 . TRBV7-2 . CASSQVRAEAFF TGTGCCAGCAGCCAGGTCCGGGCTGAAGCTTTCTTT
TRBJ2-1 . TRBV29-1 few CSVDRGNEQFF TGCAGCGTTGATAGGGGGAATGAGCAGTTCTTC
TRBJ2-1 TRBD2 TRBV13 many CASRTRTHNEQFF TGTGCCTCCCGGACTAGGACCCACAATGAGCAGTTCTTC
TRBJ2-1 TRBD1 TRBV6-4 few CASSDDRGGNNEQFF TGTGCCAGCAGTGACGACAGGGGTGGTAACAATGAGCAGTTCTTC